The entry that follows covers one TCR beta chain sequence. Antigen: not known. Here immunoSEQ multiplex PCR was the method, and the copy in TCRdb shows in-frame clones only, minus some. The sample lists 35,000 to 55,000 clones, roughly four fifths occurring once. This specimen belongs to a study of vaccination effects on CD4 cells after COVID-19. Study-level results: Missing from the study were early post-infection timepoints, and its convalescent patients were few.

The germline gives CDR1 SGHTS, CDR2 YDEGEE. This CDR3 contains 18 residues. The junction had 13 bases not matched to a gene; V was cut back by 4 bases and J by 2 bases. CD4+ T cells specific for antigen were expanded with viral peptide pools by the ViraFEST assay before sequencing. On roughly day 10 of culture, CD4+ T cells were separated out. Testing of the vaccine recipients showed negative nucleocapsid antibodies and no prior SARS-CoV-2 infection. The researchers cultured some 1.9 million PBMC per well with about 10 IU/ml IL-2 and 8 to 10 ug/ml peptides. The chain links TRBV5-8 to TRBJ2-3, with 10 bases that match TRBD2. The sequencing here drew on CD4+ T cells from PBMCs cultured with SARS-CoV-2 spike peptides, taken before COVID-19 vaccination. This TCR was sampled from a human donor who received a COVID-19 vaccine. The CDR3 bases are TGTGCCAGCAGCCTGGACCGGACTAGCGGACCTTTCACAGATACGCAGTATTTT. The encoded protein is CASSLDRTSGPFTDTQYF.